This is a list of T cell receptor beta chains from one sample in a study of metastatic and nonmetastatic thyroid tumors. From the PCR reads, TCRdb re-called clones with MiXCR. The profile shows 15,000 to 20,000 clones, about 22% of them singletons. Sequenced material: adjacent normal tissue. The receptors derive from a female donor with papillary thyroid cancer or a benign thyroid nodule (not recorded which). Some clones in this sample may be carry-over from other donors' samples. The CDR3 runs from the conserved cysteine through the conserved F or W. A D gene is named only where the DNA matches it firmly. Clone size appears in some rows only: once, few, many, or a class for an expanded clone.

few,TRBV6-2/TRBV6-3,TRBJ2-7,TRBD1,TGTGCCAGCAGGAAGGGGGGACAGGGAACCTACGAGCAGTACTTC,CASRKGGQGTYEQYF
.,TRBV11-2,TRBJ2-1,TRBD1,TGTGCCAGCATCTCCGGACAGGGAGGAACCAATGAGCAGTTCTTC,CASISGQGGTNEQFF
few,TRBV6-1,TRBJ2-2,.,TGTGCCAGCAAGGAGTACCCGAGCACCGGGGAGCTGTTTTTT,CASKEYPSTGELFF
.,TRBV5-1,TRBJ2-7,TRBD1,TGCGCCAGCAGCTTTGGGGGGGACAGGGTCCCGCAGTACTTC,CASSFGGDRVPQYF
.,TRBV2,TRBJ2-7,TRBD1,TGTGCCACCAAACAGGGGACAGGGGTGAACGAGCAGTACTTC,CATKQGTGVNEQYF
many,TRBV6-5,TRBJ2-1,.,TGTGCCAGCAGTTACTCGTTACTTAGCTCCTACAATGAGCAGTTCTTC,CASSYSLLSSYNEQFF
few,TRBV30,TRBJ1-4,.,TGTGCCTGGAAGCGGACATTAAATGAAAAACTGTTTTTT,CAWKRTLNEKLFF
few,TRBV11-3,TRBJ1-2,.,TGTGCCAGCAGCTTAGATACAGGAAACTATGGCTACACCTTC,CASSLDTGNYGYTF
few,TRBV20-1,TRBJ1-6,.,TGCAGCTGGGGGGCAGGGGCAATGAATTCACCCCTCCACTTT,CSWGAGAMNSPLHF
.,TRBV18,TRBJ2-7,TRBD1,TGTGCCAGCTCACCCGGGACAGGAACCTACGAGCAGTACTTC,CASSPGTGTYEQYF
many,TRBV6-1,TRBJ1-1,.,TGTGCCAGGCCTCTAAAACAGGGACACACTGAAGCTTTCTTT,CARPLKQGHTEAFF
few,TRBV20-1,TRBJ2-7,.,TGCAGTGCTAGAGGGGGCCGACTAGACTCCTACGAGCAGTACTTC,CSARGGRLDSYEQYF
few,TRBV12-3/TRBV12-4,TRBJ1-2,.,TGTGCCAGCAGTTTAGGTCCCCGGGGGTATGGCTACACCTTC,CASSLGPRGYGYTF
few,TRBV27,TRBJ2-1,TRBD2,TGTGCCAGCAGTCCTAAGACTAGCGGGGGGAATGAGCAGTTCTTC,CASSPKTSGGNEQFF
few,TRBV6-1,TRBJ2-7,TRBD2,TGTGCCAGCAGTGCGGGAGGGGACTCCTACGAGCAGTACTTC,CASSAGGDSYEQYF
many,TRBV12-3/TRBV12-4,TRBJ2-5,.,TGTGCCAGCAGTCCCACAAGGACTGCTTTGGAGTACTTC,CASSPTRTALEYF
.,TRBV11-1,TRBJ2-7,TRBD1,TGTGCCAGCAGCCATCCCCTAGCCGGGACAGGGGCCTTCTACGAGCAGTACTTC,CASSHPLAGTGAFYEQYF
.,TRBV4-2,TRBJ2-2,.,TGTGCCAGCAGCCAAGATGACGGGGAGCTGTTTTTT,CASSQDDGELFF
.,TRBV11-2,TRBJ1-1,.,TGTGCCAGCAGTCCGATGTTCGGTTGGGGGAACACTGAAGCTTTCTTT,CASSPMFGWGNTEAFF
many,TRBV6-5,TRBJ1-3,.,TGTGCCAGCAGTTACTCGGGAGGGTCTGGAAACACCATATATTTT,CASSYSGGSGNTIYF
few,TRBV10-3,TRBJ1-1,.,TGTGCCATCAGTGGGGGCACTGAAGCTTTCTTT,CAISGGTEAFF
few,TRBV6-2/TRBV6-3,TRBJ1-4,.,TGTGCCAGCAGTTATTTTGCAACTAATGAAAAACTGTTTTTT,CASSYFATNEKLFF
.,TRBV12-3/TRBV12-4,TRBJ2-7,TRBD2,TGTGCCAGCAGTTTCCGGACTAGCGGCTACGAGCAGTACTTC,CASSFRTSGYEQYF
few,TRBV5-1,TRBJ1-3,.,TGCGCCAGCAGCTTGGGGTTCGGAAACACCATATATTTT,CASSLGFGNTIYF
.,TRBV5-1,TRBJ2-1,.,TGCGCCAGCAGCTTCGACATCAACAATGAGCAGTTCTTC,CASSFDINNEQFF
.,TRBV6-2/TRBV6-3,TRBJ2-7,.,TGTGCCAGCAGTTTTAGCCCCCTAATCGACGAGCAGTACTTC,CASSFSPLIDEQYF
few,TRBV19,TRBJ2-1,.,TGTGCCAGTAGTATTCGGGATAGCTCCTACAATGAGCAGTTCTTC,CASSIRDSSYNEQFF
few,TRBV20-1,TRBJ2-7,.,TGCAGTGCTAGAGTACAGGGAACCTACGAGCAGTACTTC,CSARVQGTYEQYF
.,TRBV5-1,TRBJ2-1,TRBD2,TGCGCCAGCAGCTTGATAGCGGGATTCTACAATGAGCAGTTCTTC,CASSLIAGFYNEQFF
few,TRBV15,TRBJ2-5,TRBD2,TGTGCCACCAGCACTCTCGGACTAGCGGGGGCTTTGGGGACCCAGTACTTC,CATSTLGLAGALGTQYF
.,TRBV6-1,TRBJ1-5,.,TGTGCCAGCTCCAGGGGAAATCAGCCCCAGCATTTT,CASSRGNQPQHF
few,TRBV6-2/TRBV6-3,TRBJ2-3,TRBD1,TGTGCCAGCAGGGTGGAATTGGGACAGAGCACAGATACGCAGTATTTT,CASRVELGQSTDTQYF
few,TRBV11-2,TRBJ2-1,.,TGTGCCAGCAGCTTAGTTTTGCCAGGGTTGAATTATGAGCAGTTCTTC,CASSLVLPGLNYEQFF